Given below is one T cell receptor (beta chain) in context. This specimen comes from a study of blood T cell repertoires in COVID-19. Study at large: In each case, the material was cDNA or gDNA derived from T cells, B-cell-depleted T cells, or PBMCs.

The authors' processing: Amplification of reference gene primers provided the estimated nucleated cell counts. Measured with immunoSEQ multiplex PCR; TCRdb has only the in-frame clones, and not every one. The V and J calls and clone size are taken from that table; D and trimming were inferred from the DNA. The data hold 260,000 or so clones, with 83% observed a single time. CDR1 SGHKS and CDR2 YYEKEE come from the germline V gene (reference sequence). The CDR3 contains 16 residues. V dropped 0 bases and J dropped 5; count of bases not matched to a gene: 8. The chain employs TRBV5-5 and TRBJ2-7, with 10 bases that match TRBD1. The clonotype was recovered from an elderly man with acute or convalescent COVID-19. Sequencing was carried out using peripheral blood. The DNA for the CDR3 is TGTGCCAGCAGCTTGGTTTTGGGACAGGGGAGGAACGAGCAGTACTTC. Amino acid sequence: CASSLVLGQGRNEQYF.